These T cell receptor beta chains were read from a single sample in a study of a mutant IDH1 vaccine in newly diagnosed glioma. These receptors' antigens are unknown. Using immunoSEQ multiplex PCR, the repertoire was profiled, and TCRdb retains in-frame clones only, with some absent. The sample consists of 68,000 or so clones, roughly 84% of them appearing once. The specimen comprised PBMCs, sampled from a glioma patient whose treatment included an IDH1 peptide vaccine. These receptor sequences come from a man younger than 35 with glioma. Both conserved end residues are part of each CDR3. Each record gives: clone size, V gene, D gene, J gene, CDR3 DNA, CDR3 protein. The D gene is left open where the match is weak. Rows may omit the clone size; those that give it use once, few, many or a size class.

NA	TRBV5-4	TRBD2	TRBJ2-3	TGTGCCAGCAGCTCCGTTACTAGCGGGAGGGCAACAGATACGCAGTATTTT	CASSSVTSGRATDTQYF
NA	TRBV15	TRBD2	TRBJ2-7	TGTGCCACCAGCAGCGATACTCCCGGGACTAGCCTAGACGAGCAGTACTTC	CATSSDTPGTSLDEQYF
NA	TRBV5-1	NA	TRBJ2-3	TGCGCCAGCAGCTTGGCCGTAACGACTGCGCAGTATTTT	CASSLAVTTAQYF
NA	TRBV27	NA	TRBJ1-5	TGTGCCAGCTGCTCAGACCCCTTCGACTGTAGCAATCAGCCCCAGCATTTT	CASCSDPFDCSNQPQHF
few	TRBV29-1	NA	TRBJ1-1	TGCAGCGTTGAAGGGGCCTCCGGCACTGAAGCTTTCTTT	CSVEGASGTEAFF
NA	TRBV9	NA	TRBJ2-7	TGTGCCAGCAGCTCCGGTCCACTTCGGACCTACGAGCAGTACTTC	CASSSGPLRTYEQYF
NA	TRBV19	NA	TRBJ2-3	TGTGCCATTCCATTGAGGGATACGCAGTATTTT	CAIPLRDTQYF
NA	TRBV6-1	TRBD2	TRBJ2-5	TGTGCCAGCAGGAACCCTAGCGGGGGGTCGTTGACCCAGTACTTC	CASRNPSGGSLTQYF
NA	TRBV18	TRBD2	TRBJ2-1	TGTGCCAGCTCTCCGGGACTAGCGGACAATGAGCAGTTCTTC	CASSPGLADNEQFF
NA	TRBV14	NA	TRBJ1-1	TGTGCCAGCAGTCCGGACAGTCCTCGGGGCACTGAAGCTTTCTTT	CASSPDSPRGTEAFF
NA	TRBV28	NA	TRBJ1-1	TGTGCCAGCACCTTGGGGGCCCGAGAAGCTTTCTTT	CASTLGAREAFF
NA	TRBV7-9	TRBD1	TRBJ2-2	TGTGCCAGCGGCAAATGGGACAGTCTCGGGGAGCTGTTTTTT	CASGKWDSLGELFF
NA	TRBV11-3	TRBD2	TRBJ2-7	TGTGCCAGCAGCTTAGGACTAGCGAACGAGCAGTACTTC	CASSLGLANEQYF
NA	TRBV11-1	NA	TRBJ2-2	TGTGCCAGCAGCTCCTTCAGGGGATGGGACGCCGGGGAGCTGTTTTTT	CASSSFRGWDAGELFF
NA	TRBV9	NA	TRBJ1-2	TGTGCCAGCAGCGTAGCAGGGAACTATGGCTACACCTTC	CASSVAGNYGYTF
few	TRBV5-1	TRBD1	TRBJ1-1	TGCGCCAGCAGCTTAGGGCAGGGGGCTGAAGCTTTCTTT	CASSLGQGAEAFF
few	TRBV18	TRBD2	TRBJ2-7	TGTGCCAGCTCACCCCGAACTAGCGGAGCCTACGAGCAGTACTTC	CASSPRTSGAYEQYF
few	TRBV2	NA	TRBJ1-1	TGTGCCAGCAGTGGGGGGAACAGGGCGGAAGCTTTCTTT	CASSGGNRAEAFF
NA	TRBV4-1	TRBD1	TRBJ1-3	TGCGCCAGCAGCCAAGTTGCAACAGGGGAGAACACCATATATTTT	CASSQVATGENTIYF
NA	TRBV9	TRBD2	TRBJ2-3	TGTGCCAGCACCCTCTCAGCGGGAGGATCAGATACGCAGTATTTT	CASTLSAGGSDTQYF
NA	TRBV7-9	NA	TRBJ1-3	TGTGCCAGCAGCCCCAGGGAAGTTACTGGAAACACCATATATTTT	CASSPREVTGNTIYF
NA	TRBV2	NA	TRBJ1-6	TGTGCCAGCAGTGGGGTCTGGGGTAATTCACCCCTCCACTTT	CASSGVWGNSPLHF
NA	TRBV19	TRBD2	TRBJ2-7	TGTGCCAGTGCCCCGGGACTAGGGGAGTACGAGCAGTACTTC	CASAPGLGEYEQYF
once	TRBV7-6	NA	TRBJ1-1	TGTGCCAGCAGCTTCGGCCTACAGGGAACTGAAGCTTTCTTT	CASSFGLQGTEAFF
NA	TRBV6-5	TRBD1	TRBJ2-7	TGTGCCAGCAGTTACGACAGGGGGCTTGACGAGCAGTACTTC	CASSYDRGLDEQYF
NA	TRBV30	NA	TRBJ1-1	TGTGCCAGAGACGATAACATAGGGAGCACTGAAGCTTTCTTT	CARDDNIGSTEAFF
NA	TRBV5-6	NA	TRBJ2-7	TGTGCCAGCAGCTTGGTTGGGCAGACACAGAGGGACGAGCAGTACTTC	CASSLVGQTQRDEQYF
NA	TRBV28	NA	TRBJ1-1	TGTGCCAGCTTAGAGTCAGGGTTCGCGCGGGGGAACACTGAAGCTTTCTTT	CASLESGFARGNTEAFF
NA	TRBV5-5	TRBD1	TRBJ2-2	TGTGCCTCTCAGGTAGCGGGACAGGGGGCGAGAACCGGGGAGCTGTTTTTT	CASQVAGQGARTGELFF
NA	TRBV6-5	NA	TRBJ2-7	TGTGCCAGCAGCTATAATCCGACGGTGAGGGAGGAGCAGTACTTC	CASSYNPTVREEQYF
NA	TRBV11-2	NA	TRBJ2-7	TGTGCCAGCAGCTTAGTACGCGGATACGAGCAGTACTTC	CASSLVRGYEQYF
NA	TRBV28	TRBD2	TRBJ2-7	TGTGCCAGCAGTAGTTCTAGCGGGAGTAGAGACGAGCAGTACTTC	CASSSSSGSRDEQYF
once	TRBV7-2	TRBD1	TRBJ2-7	TGTGCCAGCAGCGGCATACTAGGGGGCGCCTCCTACGAGCAGTACTTC	CASSGILGGASYEQYF
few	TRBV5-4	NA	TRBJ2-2	TGTGCCAGCAGCTGGGGTCAATCTACGGGAACCGGGGAGCTGTTTTTT	CASSWGQSTGTGELFF
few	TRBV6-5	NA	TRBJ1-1	TGTGCCAGCAGTTACGCCACAGGGTTCGCTGAAGCTTTCTTT	CASSYATGFAEAFF
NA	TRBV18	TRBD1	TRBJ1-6	TGTGCCAGCTCAGACAAACAGGGGGTGGGTTCACCCCTCCACTTT	CASSDKQGVGSPLHF
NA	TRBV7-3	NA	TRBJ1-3	TGTGCCAGCAGCTCGACAGGTTCCTCTGGAAACACCATATATTTT	CASSSTGSSGNTIYF